Detailed here is one TCR beta chain. This clonotype was counted between two and nine times. There is no known antigen for this receptor. Base qualities are not provided; no much larger clone lies one nucleotide away. This sample was taken from a study of vaccination and CD4 T cells after COVID-19 (dated by TCRdb to the early 2020s). Regarding the research as a whole: Convalescent patients had a positive SARS-CoV-2 result on nasal swab PCR, and of these patients, nine had mild disease and one had severe disease. Six males and four females were included in the convalescent cohort, with two Hispanic individuals, seven Caucasians, two Asians and one multiracial person represented. Each participant got two doses of either the Pfizer-BioNTech BNT162b2 vaccine (n=8) or the Moderna mRNA-1273 vaccine (n=2). Post-COVID blood samples from convalescent patients were collected a median of around 110 days after diagnosis, with a range of about 35 to 161 days. Post-vaccine blood samples were obtained a median of about 72 days after the second vaccine dose, with a range of roughly 12 to 250 days. Culture stimuli were overlapping spike peptide pools from SARS-CoV-2 and from the common cold coronaviruses HCoV-NL63, HCoV-OC43 and HCoV-229E. Control cultures received a CEFX viral epitope pool as the positive control, an HIV-1 Nef peptide pool as the negative control, or no peptide. In around 9 COVID-19 convalescent patients and several infection-naive healthy vaccine recipients, researchers compared the spike-specific CD4+ TCR repertoire from before mRNA vaccination with the repertoire from after.

CDR1 is given as MNHEY and CDR2 as SVGAGI, both from the germline V gene. The CDR3 contains 18 residues, cysteine and phenylalanine counted. Solely the CDR3 DNA is kept, with 54 bases framed from the first base. V ends up 2 bases short and J 5 bases short, with an unmatched junction base count of 8. Library preparation employed PCR. DNA from cultured CD4+ T cells was subjected to TCR sequencing with the Oncomine TCR Beta short-read assay at the Johns Hopkins FTIC core. The QIAamp micro DNA kit was used to extract genomic DNA from the cultured CD4+ T cells. Oncomine TCR Beta libraries from cultured CD4+ T cells were pooled with unique dual indexes and sequenced on an Illumina iSeq 100. For the original study's pipeline: Non-productive sequences were removed, and CDR3s that did not start with C, did not end with F or W, or were shorter than 7 amino acids were discarded. Antigen-specific clonotypes were identified with the MANAFEST web application by comparing peptide-stimulated wells with reference and other culture wells. An FDR below 0.05, an odds ratio above 5, and a productive frequency above 0.1% in at least two of three replicate wells were required for clones to be considered positive. A clonotype was classed as cross-reactive if the clonotype showed significant expansion both in SARS-CoV-2 spike wells and in at least one common cold coronavirus spike condition. Using R version 3.6.1, CDR3 homology was evaluated through Levenshtein distances (stringdist) along with unrooted phylogenetic trees (ape). Starting from the raw public reads, TCRdb applied fastp trimming at Q25, assembled clones with MiXCR and retained in-frame beta chains. Every distinct CDR3 protein forms one entry, paired with its most common genes and DNA. None of the V and J calls come from the authors' own analysis; TCRdb made them. Present in this sample are about 11,000 distinct CDR3 sequences, under 75% of which were seen just once. The ten largest make up approximately 9.6% of the sample.

This sample's treatment or condition label indicates: approximately nine-day PBMC culture with coronavirus spike peptide pools or control peptides (ViraFEST assay). To expand antigen-specific T cells with peptide pools and then pick out the expanded clonotypes through TCR sequencing, the study relied on the ViraFEST assay. The convalescent patients' positive SARS-CoV-2 PCR tests fell between March and December 2020, which was before the Alpha, Beta and Delta variants emerged in the United States. Each well held under 2.5 million PBMCs cultured in IMDM containing approximately 5.3% human AB serum and around 10 IU/ml IL-2, with 10 ug/ml peptide pools added. Half of the culture medium was replaced with fresh IL-2-containing medium on days 3 and 7. CD4+ T cells were isolated after around ten days of culture through negative selection using the EasySep CD4+ T cell isolation kit. Ficoll-Paque Plus gradient centrifugation was used to isolate PBMCs from whole blood, and the isolated PBMCs were then either used fresh or cryopreserved at -140C. Each culture condition was generally run in triplicate wells.

Results the study describes overall, beyond this receptor: An increase in the median number of SARS-CoV-2-reactive clonotypes from approximately 21 after infection to roughly 39 after vaccination was observed, but the change was not found to be significant. In convalescent patients, nearly all vaccine-specific clones (304 of 307) were found to be mono-reactive for SARS-CoV-2 spike rather than cross-reactive with common cold coronaviruses. Only a relatively small number of convalescent patients were included in the study, and early timepoints following natural infection were not analyzed. In convalescent patients, a median approximately 89% of post-vaccine SARS-CoV-2-reactive clones were detected only after vaccination, suggesting vaccine-specific priming.

The sample consisted of CD4+ T cells from blood, cultured in vitro. Recombination linked TRBV6-5 to TRBJ2-5; 16 of the junction bases match TRBD2. The receptor was isolated from a human donor who had recovered from COVID-19. The CDR3 loop reads CASSYNPGTSGRGETQYF. The bases are TGTGCCAGCAGTTACAACCCCGGGACTAGCGGGAGGGGGGAGACCCAGTACTTC.